The 15 T cell receptor beta chains listed next were all sequenced from one sample in a study of blood T cell repertoires in COVID-19. Libraries were prepared by immunoSEQ multiplex PCR; TCRdb keeps only in-frame clonotypes and omits some of them. The data hold roughly 380,000 clones, with 89% observed a single time. Sequencing was performed on peripheral blood. These receptors were collected from a woman between 35 and 50 years old with COVID-19, enrolled during active disease.

This clone was picked up one time. V is TRBV7-9 and J is TRBJ1-6; 7 nucleotides align to TRBD1. Germline CDR1 SEHNR, CDR2 FQNEAQ (reference sequence). The CDR3 extends over 17 amino acids. V lost 5 bases, J lost 4 bases, and 11 bases stayed unmatched. CDR3 region: CASSQGGPAAYNSPLHF. Here the CDR3 DNA reads TGTGCCAGCAGCCAGGGGGGACCGGCTGCGTATAATTCACCCCTCCACTTT.

The CDR3 spells CASSPGTGSSYEQYF. CDR3 bases: TGCGCCAGCAGCCCTGGGACAGGAAGCTCCTACGAGCAGTACTTC. The V gene is TRBV4-3, the J gene TRBJ2-7, with TRBD1 identical over 8 bases. The CDR3 has 15 residues. Trimming removed 4 bases from V and 0 bases from J; junction bases left unmatched: 5. Looked up from germline, CDR1 is LGHNA and CDR2 is YSLEER.

V usage is TRBV12-3 or TRBV12-4 and J usage is TRBJ2-7; D unclear. The CDR3 contains 12 residues. Deletions cut 7 bases from V and 5 bases from J, with 12 bases between. This CDR3 reads CASIHQSHEQYF. The CDR3, as DNA: TGTGCCAGCATCCACCAAAGCCACGAGCAGTACTTC.

The V call is TRBV2, the J call TRBJ2-3; D is uncertain. The V gene lost 6 bases and the J gene lost 3 bases, with 10 bases spanning the gap. The CDR3 loop spans 13 amino acids. Germline V gives CDR1 SNHLY, CDR2 FYNNEI. CDR3 DNA sequence: TGTGCCAGCAGCGGTACCCGGACAGATACGCAGTATTTT. Its translation: CASSGTRTDTQYF.

The chain combines TRBV12-5 with TRBJ1-5; the D is unclear. The CDR3 length is 16 residues. V lost 7 bases to trimming and J lost 3 bases, with 19 bases between them. Per the germline V gene, CDR1 is LGHNT and CDR2 is FRNRAP. The CDR3 spells CASAPGSSGFNQPQHF. The CDR3 DNA sequence: TGTGCTAGTGCACCGGGGAGTTCCGGCTTCAATCAGCCCCAGCATTTT.

DNA for the CDR3: TGTGCCAGCAGCGTAAGTCCGGCTAACTATGGCTACACCTTC. Protein sequence: CASSVSPANYGYTF. The chain has TRBV9 and TRBJ1-2; D unresolved. V was clipped by 1 base and J by 0 bases, with 7 bases between them. This CDR3 spans 14 amino acids. Per germline, CDR1 SGDLS and CDR2 YYNGEE.

The chain carries TRBV30 and TRBJ1-2, with TRBD1 identical over 9 bases. CDR1 and CDR2 from the germline V gene are GTSNPN and SVGIG (reference sequence). The CDR3 covers 13 residues. The V gene end was trimmed by 5 bases and the J gene end by 1 base; junction bases not matched to a gene: 2. CDR3 in amino acids: CAWGTGHNYGYTF. The CDR3 DNA sequence: TGTGCCTGGGGGACAGGGCATAACTATGGCTACACCTTC.

The chain is built from TRBV27 and TRBJ2-1; 7 positions match TRBD2. This CDR3 contains 12 residues. The germline V gene has CDR1 MNHEY and CDR2 SMNVEV (reference sequence). The V gene end was trimmed by 1 base and the J gene end by 13 bases; junction bases not matched to a gene: 4. CDR3: CASSLYGRPQFF. CDR3 DNA sequence: TGTGCCAGCAGTTTATACGGGAGGCCCCAGTTCTTC.

For this clone: This same CDR3 is encoded by further DNA sequences in the sample. The rearrangement uses TRBV18 and TRBJ2-5, with D hard to call. This CDR3 comprises 13 residues. The germline V gene encodes CDR1 KGHSH and CDR2 LQKENI. V was shortened by 0 bases and J by 4 bases, with 6 bases between the two germline ends. This CDR3 reads CASSPPSGETQYF. In DNA, the CDR3 is TGTGCCAGCTCACCACCGTCAGGAGAGACCCAGTACTTC.

The CDR3 region is CASSSQGRTEAFF. The DNA for the CDR3 is TGTGCCAGCAGCTCCCAGGGAAGAACTGAAGCTTTCTTT. J is TRBJ1-1 and V is TRBV5-4, with a tentative D call TRBD1 (5 bases). The germline V and J ends were trimmed by 3 bases and 5 bases, with 11 bases remaining between them. CDR1 is SGHNT and CDR2 is YYREEE in the germline V gene (reference sequence). The CDR3 loop spans 13 amino acids.

This chain links TRBV2 with TRBJ1-6, with TRBD1 matching over 7 bases. The CDR3 loop spans 15 amino acids. The V gene end was trimmed by 9 bases and the J gene end by 5 bases; junction bases not matched to a gene: 10. The germline V gene encodes CDR1 SNHLY and CDR2 FYNNEI. This CDR3 is CARTTGGTDNSPLHF. The CDR3 coding sequence is TGTGCCAGGACGACGGGTGGGACAGATAATTCACCCCTCCACTTT.

The gene calls are TRBV30 and TRBJ1-4; no reliable D call. CDR3 size: 15 residues. Trimming stripped 4 bases from V and 8 bases from J, with 20 bases between. Germline V lookup: CDR1 GTSNPN, CDR2 SVGIG (reference sequence). The CDR3 loop is CAWMGPAPGEEKLFF. The CDR3, as DNA: TGTGCCTGGATGGGTCCGGCCCCCGGGGAAGAAAAACTGTTTTTT.

The chain is built from TRBV6-6 and TRBJ1-6; TRBD1 matches 9 bases. CDR1 MNHNY and CDR2 SVGAGI come from the germline V gene (reference sequence). The CDR3 runs 21 residues. Unmatched junction bases numbered 26, after V lost 6 bases and J lost 8 bases. In DNA form, the CDR3 reads TGTGCCAGCAGCCTACTAAGTACCGGGACAGGGAGGGCCCAGAGGGATTCACCCCTCCACTTT. Translating it yields CASSLLSTGTGRAQRDSPLHF.

The chain recombines TRBV2 with TRBJ1-5; no definite D call. Germline V lookup: CDR1 SNHLY, CDR2 FYNNEI. Trimming took off 6 bases at V and 5 bases at J, with 17 bases between the two ends. The length of the CDR3 is 15 residues. CDR3 nucleotide sequence: TGTGCCAGCAGAGGAGCCTCCGGACTTTATCAGCCCCAGCATTTT. Protein product: CASRGASGLYQPQHF.

The chain is built from TRBV28 and TRBJ1-6, with 8 bases matching TRBD1. Germline assignment: CDR1 MDHEN and CDR2 SYDVKM. V shed 3 bases and J 6 bases; nucleotides not matched to a gene: 4. The CDR3 extends over 15 amino acids. Written as DNA, the CDR3 is TGTGCCAGCAGTTTTTCGGACAGGGCTAATTCACCCCTCCACTTT. It yields the protein CASSFSDRANSPLHF.